The 10 T cell receptor beta chains listed next were all sequenced from one sample in a study of blood T cell repertoires in COVID-19 (dated by TCRdb to 2018 to 2020). The receptor library was made with the immunoSEQ multiplex PCR assay. The source is immuneACCESS, and TCRdb retained only in-frame sequences with V and J called. Part of the clones is not carried over; for the studies checked, unresolved V genes explain less than half of this, and the remainder is unexplained. Recorded for this sample are hundreds of thousands of clones; roughly 89% of them occurred a single time. The ten most abundant clones make up 4.6% of the sample. Specimen: peripheral blood. The receptors were sampled from a man between 40 and 49 years old with acute or convalescent COVID-19.

In its sample, this clone was seen a few times. This chain connects TRBV5-6 to TRBJ1-1; 8 bases match TRBD1. CDR1 and CDR2 (germline): SGHDT, YYEEEE. Losses at the gene ends were 4 bases for V and 0 bases for J; bases not matched to a gene: 8. The CDR3 has 16 residues. CDR3 sequence: CASSLGTGRMNTEAFF. CDR3 DNA sequence: TGTGCCAGCAGCCTGGGGACAGGTCGAATGAACACTGAAGCTTTCTTT.

The CDR3 DNA reads as TGTGCCACCGGACCTGCAGGGGCTGGGGCCAACGTCCTGACTTTC. Translated, it gives CATGPAGAGANVLTF. The rearrangement links TRBV15 to TRBJ2-6, with a weak D call TRBD1 (6 bases). Germline V gives CDR1 LNHNV, CDR2 YYDKDF (reference sequence). Trimming took off 8 bases at V and 2 bases at J, with 13 bases between the two ends. The CDR3 has 15 residues.

J is TRBJ2-2 and V is TRBV5-1; perhaps TRBD1 as D (6 bases). CDR1 and CDR2 (germline): SGHRS, YFSETQ. V shed 1 base and J shed 8 bases, with 24 bases lying between them. The length of the CDR3 is 18 residues. Here the CDR3 DNA reads TGCGCCAGCAGCTTGTCTCCCATACTTGGGACATCTAGTGGGGAGCTGTTTTTT. Translated, it gives CASSLSPILGTSSGELFF.

This clone has more than one count but fewer than ten. The chain links TRBV23-1 to TRBJ2-7, with D possibly being TRBD1 (7 bases). TRBV23-1 is known as an ORF, though its function is uncertain. V shed 4 bases and J shed 0 bases, with 16 bases lying between them. The CDR3 has 16 residues. CDR3 sequence: CASSPSSGGSSYEQYF. In DNA form, the CDR3 reads TGCGCCAGCAGTCCCTCCTCAGGGGGGAGCTCCTACGAGCAGTACTTC.

The V call is TRBV5-4, the J call TRBJ1-2; 8 bases match TRBD1. CDR3 length equals 16 residues. Germline V CDR1 and CDR2: SGHNT, YYREEE (reference sequence). V shed 1 base, J shed 7 bases, and the junction held 12 bases outside the gene matches. The CDR3 nucleotides read TGTGCCAGCAGCTTGCGTCCCACAGGGGGAATAGGTGGCTACACCTTC. This codes for CASSLRPTGGIGGYTF.

The CDR3 DNA reads TGTGCCAGCAGCCTGACAGACACCGGGGAGCTGTTTTTT. Residues: CASSLTDTGELFF. This chain connects TRBV3-1 (or the pseudogene TRBV3-2) to TRBJ2-2; perhaps TRBD1 as D (5 bases). The germline V gene has CDR1 LGHDT and CDR2 YNNKEL (reference sequence). The CDR3 sequence is 13 residues long. V lost 4 bases and J lost 3, with 6 bases in between.

A few counts support this clone. The chain is built from TRBV6-5 and TRBJ1-4; TRBD1 aligns across 7 bases. There are 14 residues in the CDR3. The germline gives CDR1 MNHEY, CDR2 SVGAGI. Trimming removed 6 bases from V and 6 bases from J; junction bases left unmatched: 7. Here the CDR3 reads CASSQTGNDEKLFF. The CDR3, as DNA: TGTGCCAGCAGCCAGACAGGGAACGATGAAAAACTGTTTTTT.

This clone was observed a handful of times. The chain is built from TRBV19 and TRBJ1-2; D is uncertain. V was shortened by 8 bases and J by 4 bases, with 17 bases between the two germline ends. Germline V CDR1 and CDR2: LNHDA, SQIVND (reference sequence). This CDR3 spans 14 amino acids. The CDR3 loop is CASAKSETPYGYTF. The CDR3 DNA sequence: TGTGCCAGTGCTAAGAGCGAAACCCCCTATGGCTACACCTTC. The variable domain in full, completed from reference TRBV19 and TRBJ1-2, reads DGGITQSPKYLFRKEGQNVTLSCEQNLNHDAMYWYRQDPGQGLRLIYYSQIVNDFQKGDIAEGYSVSREKKESFPLTVTSAQKNPTAFYLCASAKSETPYGYTFGSGTRLTVV.

The rearrangement links TRBV3-1 (or the pseudogene TRBV3-2) to TRBJ1-6, with TRBD1 identical over 9 bases. V gave up 7 bases and J gave up 7 bases; unmatched junction bases: 5. Germline CDR1 and CDR2: LGHDT and YNNKEL (reference sequence). The CDR3 sequence is 14 residues long. The CDR3 DNA reads as TGTGCCAGCACTGGACAGGGGTGGAATTCACCCCTCCACTTT. This codes for CASTGQGWNSPLHF.

Worth noting for this clone: This specimen includes other DNA sequences encoding the same CDR3. The rearrangement links TRBV5-1 to TRBJ2-7; 9 bases map to TRBD1. Looked up from germline, CDR1 is SGHRS and CDR2 is YFSETQ. The CDR3 is 13 residues long. V lost 3 bases, J lost 4 bases, and 2 bases stayed unmatched. This chain's CDR3 is CASSWGQGYEQYF. In DNA form, the CDR3 reads TGCGCCAGCAGCTGGGGACAGGGATACGAGCAGTACTTC.